The rows below give T cell receptor beta chains drawn from one sample of a study of T cells after yellow fever vaccination. MiXCR, run by TCRdb on the 5' RACE reads, gives a single entry per CDR3 protein. The table lists under 200,000 distinct CDR3 sequences, 11% of them singletons. The material was CD8+ T cells sorted from PBMCs, obtained 15 days after the yellow fever booster vaccination. All receptors come from a man aged 18 to 29 who received the YFV17D yellow fever vaccine. Both conserved end residues are part of each CDR3. D genes are given only for firm matches. Size is stated for part of the rows, as once, few or many counts, or as a class when the clone is expanded.

size,D,V,J,DNA,CDR3
.,.,TRBV6-1,TRBJ2-5,TGTGCCAGCAGTGATGACAGTTGGACCCAGTACTTC,CASSDDSWTQYF
few,.,TRBV6-7,TRBJ2-4,TGTGCCAGCAGTAAAAGAGACAGATATTCAAAGTACTTC,CASSKRDRYSKYF
.,.,TRBV5-6,TRBJ2-1,TGTGCCAGCAGACCTTCCGGAAGGGTCAATGAGCAGTTCTTC,CASRPSGRVNEQFF
many,.,TRBV28,TRBJ2-2,TGTGCCAGCAGTTTTCCCGGGGCGAACACCGGGGAGCTGTTTTTT,CASSFPGANTGELFF
.,TRBD2,TRBV20-1,TRBJ2-1,TGCAGTGCCGCTTCCGGACTAGCGCCGTACAATGAGCAGTTCTTC,CSAASGLAPYNEQFF
.,TRBD2,TRBV7-9,TRBJ2-3,TGTGCCAGCAGCTTAGAGCCTAGCGGGCGAAACACAGATACGCAGTATTTT,CASSLEPSGRNTDTQYF
many,.,TRBV27,TRBJ2-5,TGTGCCAGCAGTTTAGATACAGGGAAAGAGACCCAGTACTTC,CASSLDTGKETQYF
few,.,TRBV29-1,TRBJ1-2,TGCAGCGGCTGGGACGGATCTAACTATGGCTACACCTTC,CSGWDGSNYGYTF
many,TRBD1,TRBV4-3,TRBJ2-5,TGCGCCAGCAGCCAAGATCTGGAAAGGGGGCGGAAGACCCAGTACTTC,CASSQDLERGRKTQYF
.,.,TRBV7-6,TRBJ2-2,TGTGCCAGCAGCACCTCCTCCCGGGGCGCGAACACCGGGGAGCTGTTTTTT,CASSTSSRGANTGELFF
many,.,TRBV5-1,TRBJ1-1,TGCGCCAGCAGCACACTCTACGGAAACACTGAAGCTTTCTTT,CASSTLYGNTEAFF
many,TRBD2,TRBV6-2/TRBV6-3,TRBJ2-3,TGTGCCAGCAGTTCACAGCGGGGGGCCCCAGATACGCAGTATTTT,CASSSQRGAPDTQYF
.,.,TRBV11-2,TRBJ2-7,TGTGCCAGCAGCTTACCACAGAACTACGAGCAGTACTTC,CASSLPQNYEQYF
.,TRBD2,TRBV12-3/TRBV12-4,TRBJ2-1,TGTGCCAGCAGTTTAGCGGTAATACGTAGCGGGGTCCAGAACGAGCAGTTCTTC,CASSLAVIRSGVQNEQFF
few,.,TRBV12-3/TRBV12-4,TRBJ2-7,TGTGCCAGCAGTCCCACCACCCGGACTCTGCAGTACTTC,CASSPTTRTLQYF
many,TRBD2,TRBV5-1,TRBJ2-1,TGCGCCAGCAGCTTCTCACTAGCGGGGGGTACCGTAAATGAGCAGTTCTTC,CASSFSLAGGTVNEQFF
.,TRBD1,TRBV7-9,TRBJ2-3,TGTGCCAGCAGCACCGGACAGGGGCAAGATACGCAGTATTTT,CASSTGQGQDTQYF
.,TRBD2,TRBV7-9,TRBJ2-1,TGTGCCAGCAGCTCGGTTTCTAGCGGGGGGCGAGATGAGCAGTTCTTC,CASSSVSSGGRDEQFF
.,TRBD2,TRBV9,TRBJ2-5,TGTGCCAGCAGCAGTGGGGGGGGACTAAAAGAGACCCAGTACTTC,CASSSGGGLKETQYF
.,TRBD1,TRBV12-3/TRBV12-4,TRBJ2-1,TGTGCCAGCAGTTTAAACAGGGGCGATGAGCAGTTCTTC,CASSLNRGDEQFF
many,TRBD1,TRBV7-9,TRBJ2-5,TGTGCCAGCAGCTTAACAGGGGGTGAGACCCAGTACTTC,CASSLTGGETQYF
.,.,TRBV25-1,TRBJ1-2,TGTGCCAGCAGTGAATCTGACAGTGCTAACTATGGCTACACCTTC,CASSESDSANYGYTF
.,TRBD2,TRBV15,TRBJ2-2,TGTGCCACCAGAGTAGCGGGGGGGTCCACCCGGGCAGCCGGGGAGCTGTTTTTT,CATRVAGGSTRAAGELFF
.,.,TRBV7-9,TRBJ1-1,TGTGCCAGCAGCTTAGAAGGGGGACACACTGAAGCTTTCTTT,CASSLEGGHTEAFF
few,TRBD1,TRBV11-2,TRBJ2-1,TGTGCCAGCAGCCCCTGGACAGGGTCAAGCTCCTACAATGAGCAGTTCTTC,CASSPWTGSSSYNEQFF
.,.,TRBV4-1,TRBJ1-5,TGCGCCAGCAGTCCAAGACTATTATCAGCCCAGCATTTT,CASSPRLLSAQHF
.,.,TRBV14,TRBJ2-3,TGTGCCAGCAGCCAAGATCGAGGATACGGTACGCATTATTTT,CASSQDRGYGTHYF
.,.,TRBV4-3,TRBJ1-2,TGCGCCAGCAGCCCGAGGCGATTGACGCTCTATGGCTACACCTTC,CASSPRRLTLYGYTF
.,TRBD2,TRBV27,TRBJ2-7,TGTGCCAGCAGTTTTAGTGGCGGGGGATACGAGCAGTACTTC,CASSFSGGGYEQYF
few,.,TRBV7-2,TRBJ1-5,TGTGCCAGCAGCCCGAAGGCGGGTCAGCCCCAGCATTTT,CASSPKAGQPQHF
.,TRBD1,TRBV11-2,TRBJ1-1,TGTGCCAGCAGCTCAGGACAGGGATTTACTGAAGCTTTCTTT,CASSSGQGFTEAFF
.,.,TRBV4-1,TRBJ1-2,TGCGCCAGCAGCCAAAGCACAATAGCTAACTATGGCTACACCTTC,CASSQSTIANYGYTF
.,TRBD1,TRBV4-3,TRBJ1-6,TGCGCCAGCAGCCACAGGGGGGACAGAAATTCACCCCTCCACTTT,CASSHRGDRNSPLHF
.,.,TRBV6-5,TRBJ1-1,TGTGCCAGCAGTTCGCAGGCCAACACTGAAGCTTTCTTT,CASSSQANTEAFF
.,.,TRBV7-8,TRBJ2-7,TGTGCCAGCAGCTTAGATAGTTTCGGGTTCGGGGCCTACGAGCAGTACTTC,CASSLDSFGFGAYEQYF
many,TRBD2,TRBV6-4,TRBJ2-3,TGTGCCAGCAGTGACGAAGCGGGGGGCACAGATACGCAGTATTTT,CASSDEAGGTDTQYF
.,.,TRBV20-1,TRBJ2-2,TGCAGTGCTAGACTTTCCGGGGAGCTGTTTTTT,CSARLSGELFF
.,TRBD2,TRBV9,TRBJ2-5,TGTGCCAGCAGCGCTAGCGGGGGGGAAAAGACCCAGTACTTC,CASSASGGEKTQYF
.,.,TRBV27,TRBJ1-5,TGTGCCAGCCGAAGGACCAGCCGAGGTCAGCCCCAGCATTTT,CASRRTSRGQPQHF
.,TRBD2,TRBV5-1,TRBJ2-1,TGCGCCAGCAGCTTGGGCGGGGGGGCGTTTGGCTCCTACAATGAGCAGTTCTTC,CASSLGGGAFGSYNEQFF
.,.,TRBV7-2,TRBJ2-1,TGTGCCAGCAGCCCTCTCGGGCCCTCAATTGAGCAGTTCTTC,CASSPLGPSIEQFF
.,.,TRBV7-8,TRBJ2-3,TGTGCCAGCAGCTTACTCCAAGGGGGGACAGATACGCAGTATTTT,CASSLLQGGTDTQYF
many,.,TRBV25-1,TRBJ1-1,TGTGCCAGCAGTGGGGGGACACTTTACACTGAAGCTTTCTTT,CASSGGTLYTEAFF
many,TRBD1,TRBV6-4,TRBJ2-3,TGTGCCAGCAGTGAAGCAGGGGGCGCCCCAGATACGCAGTATTTT,CASSEAGGAPDTQYF
.,.,TRBV11-3,TRBJ2-1,TGTGCCAGCAGCTTCGGTTACCGGGACTCCAACAATGAGCAGTTCTTC,CASSFGYRDSNNEQFF
few,TRBD1,TRBV7-2,TRBJ1-6,TGTGCCAGCAGCTCGGCTACAGGGGGGAATTCACCCCTCCACTTT,CASSSATGGNSPLHF
many,.,TRBV6-5,TRBJ1-6,TGTGCCAGCAGTTACGTGGCAGGCGAGAATTCACCCCTCCACTTT,CASSYVAGENSPLHF
.,.,TRBV6-1,TRBJ2-5,TGTGCCAGCAGTGACTGGGGGTCCCAAGAGACCCAGTACTTC,CASSDWGSQETQYF